These T cell receptor beta chains were read from a single sample in a study of CD4 T cells in relation to SARS-CoV-2 and coronaviruses. Sequencing used immunoSEQ multiplex PCR; TCRdb keeps in-frame clones, though not all of them. This table has 65,000 or so clones, 75% to 90% appearing once. Sequenced: memory CD4+ T cells from PBMCs. These receptors came from a human donor in good health. Both conserved end residues are part of each CDR3. Each record gives: J gene, D gene, V gene, CDR3 DNA, CDR3 protein. D genes are given only for firm matches.

>TRBJ2-2|TRBD1|TRBV15
TGTGCCACCAGCAAATACAGGGGGCTGAACGGGGAGCTGTTTTTT
CATSKYRGLNGELFF
>TRBJ2-3|NA|TRBV2
TGTGCCAGCAGCGGGCAGGGGGGTAGGGCAGATACGCAGTATTTT
CASSGQGGRADTQYF
>TRBJ2-7|NA|TRBV5-1
TGCGCCAGCAGCTTGTTACCGGCGGGCGGTGAGCAGTACTTC
CASSLLPAGGEQYF
>TRBJ2-5|TRBD1|TRBV12-3/TRBV12-4
TGTGCCAGCAGTACGGACAGGGGAGAGACCCAGTACTTC
CASSTDRGETQYF
>TRBJ1-6|TRBD1|TRBV7-9
TGTGCCAGCAGCTCCGAAAAAGGGGGCGCAGCACCCCTCCACTTT
CASSSEKGGAAPLHF
>TRBJ2-6|TRBD2|TRBV18
TGTGCCAGCTCTTTTGGTATAGCGGGAGTTGGGGCCAACGTCCTGACTTTC
CASSFGIAGVGANVLTF
>TRBJ1-5|NA|TRBV30
TGTGCCTGGAGTGGACTAAACAATCAGCCCCAGCATTTT
CAWSGLNNQPQHF
>TRBJ2-3|TRBD2|TRBV5-1
TGCGCCAGCAGCGACCGGACTAGGGCGAGAGATACGCAGTATTTT
CASSDRTRARDTQYF
>TRBJ2-1|NA|TRBV27
TGTGCCAGCAGTTCCATAGGTTTATTGCTGACTTCCTACAATGAGCAGTTCTTC
CASSSIGLLLTSYNEQFF
>TRBJ2-7|TRBD1|TRBV30
TGTGCCTGGTCCAGGGGGCGTTCCTACGAGCAGTACTTC
CAWSRGRSYEQYF
>TRBJ2-1|NA|TRBV7-3
TGTGCCAGCAGCTTAGCCCTAGCGCAATACAATGAGCAGTTCTTC
CASSLALAQYNEQFF
>TRBJ1-4|NA|TRBV7-2
TGTGCCAGCAGCTTAATCCGCAATGAAAAACTGTTTTTT
CASSLIRNEKLFF
>TRBJ2-7|TRBD2|TRBV20-1
TGCAGTGCTAGTAGCGGGAGGCCCATATCCTACGAGCAGTACTTC
CSASSGRPISYEQYF
>TRBJ1-3|NA|TRBV6-6
TGTGCCAGCAGTTATGGAAACACCATATATTTT
CASSYGNTIYF
>TRBJ1-1|TRBD1|TRBV5-1
TGCGCCAGCAGCTCGACAGGGGGAACTGAAGCTTTCTTT
CASSSTGGTEAFF
>TRBJ1-2|NA|TRBV18
TGTGCCAGCTCACCAGGGGGCGACTATGGCTACACCTTC
CASSPGGDYGYTF